The clone carrying this TCR delta chain is categorized as medium-sized. V trimming: 1 base; J trimming: 0 bases; junction bases outside the gene matches: 20. The germline V gene has CDR1 TSWWSYY and CDR2 QGS. CDR3 size: 23 residues. The sample is drawn from a study of gamma-delta T cells after stem cell transplantation. TCRdb re-called the RT-PCR reads through CATT. This table has around 820 delta-chain clones, approximately 3.3% appearing once. This receptor was obtained from a human donor. It is not recorded whose cells these are; they may come from a transplant donor. V and J are TRDV1 and TRDJ1; TRDD3 matches 13 bases. Input material: gamma-delta T cells. CDR3 nucleotides: TGTGCTCTTGGGGAACGCCTTTCCTACCTGTACTGGGGGATACGCCCGTACACCGATAAACTCATCTTT. It encodes CALGERLSYLYWGIRPYTDKLIF.